This is a list of T cell receptor beta chains from one sample in a study of T cell changes during pregnancy in multiple sclerosis. Sequencing used immunoSEQ multiplex PCR; TCRdb keeps in-frame clones, though not all of them. The sample contains 41,000 or so clones, 80% to 90% of which appear only once. The input for sequencing was CD4+ T cells from peripheral blood mononuclear cells, taken in the first trimester of pregnancy. Receptor source: a female donor with multiple sclerosis, enrolled in a pregnancy study. Each CDR3 is given with its conserved first and last residue. Each record gives: CDR3 DNA, CDR3 protein, clone size, D gene, J gene, V gene. D genes are given only for firm matches. The size entry is marked missing in some rows and otherwise reads once, few, many or a size class.

CDR3nt: TGTGCCAGCAGCGGACCCCTCCTAGCGGGAGGGCTCAATGAGCAGTTCTTC
CDR3aa: CASSGPLLAGGLNEQFF
abundance: NA
d_gene: TRBD2
j_gene: TRBJ2-1
v_gene: TRBV9

CDR3nt: TGCAGCGCTAAGACAGGTTTCCAAGAGACCCAGTACTTC
CDR3aa: CSAKTGFQETQYF
abundance: NA
d_gene: NA
j_gene: TRBJ2-5
v_gene: TRBV29-1

CDR3nt: TGTGCCAGCAGCCAAACATTCTCTGAAAAACTGTTTTTT
CDR3aa: CASSQTFSEKLFF
abundance: NA
d_gene: NA
j_gene: TRBJ1-4
v_gene: TRBV4-2

CDR3nt: TGTGCCAGCAGTGAATCGCGGTACAATGAGCAGTTCTTC
CDR3aa: CASSESRYNEQFF
abundance: NA
d_gene: NA
j_gene: TRBJ2-1
v_gene: TRBV6-1

CDR3nt: TGTGCCACCAGCAGAAATCCAGCGGACATTCAGTACTTC
CDR3aa: CATSRNPADIQYF
abundance: once
d_gene: NA
j_gene: TRBJ2-4
v_gene: TRBV15

CDR3nt: TGTGCCAGCAGTGAGGGACTAGCGGGAGGGCCTCGTGAGCAGTTCTTC
CDR3aa: CASSEGLAGGPREQFF
abundance: NA
d_gene: TRBD2
j_gene: TRBJ2-1
v_gene: TRBV2

CDR3nt: TGTGCCAGCAGCACCGGGACAGGGGCTAATGAAAAACTGTTTTTT
CDR3aa: CASSTGTGANEKLFF
abundance: NA
d_gene: TRBD1
j_gene: TRBJ1-4
v_gene: TRBV9

CDR3nt: TGCGCCAGCAGCTTGGGGACAGACAGCAATCAGCCCCAGCATTTT
CDR3aa: CASSLGTDSNQPQHF
abundance: NA
d_gene: NA
j_gene: TRBJ1-5
v_gene: TRBV5-1

CDR3nt: TGTGCCAGTAGTATCAGGGCCAAAAACATTCAGTACTTC
CDR3aa: CASSIRAKNIQYF
abundance: NA
d_gene: NA
j_gene: TRBJ2-4
v_gene: TRBV19

CDR3nt: TGTGCCAGCTCACCACTGAGCGGGAGGGGAGATACGCAGTATTTT
CDR3aa: CASSPLSGRGDTQYF
abundance: NA
d_gene: TRBD2
j_gene: TRBJ2-3
v_gene: TRBV18

CDR3nt: TGTGCCAGCAGAGGAAGCGGGAGCCCCAAAAACATTCAGTACTTC
CDR3aa: CASRGSGSPKNIQYF
abundance: NA
d_gene: TRBD2
j_gene: TRBJ2-4
v_gene: TRBV13

CDR3nt: TGTGCCAGCAGCTTAGGGACTTACACAGATACGCAGTATTTT
CDR3aa: CASSLGTYTDTQYF
abundance: NA
d_gene: NA
j_gene: TRBJ2-3
v_gene: TRBV7-3

CDR3nt: TGTGCCAGCAGCATACTAGCGGGCTCCTACAATGAGCAGTTCTTC
CDR3aa: CASSILAGSYNEQFF
abundance: NA
d_gene: TRBD2
j_gene: TRBJ2-1
v_gene: TRBV14

CDR3nt: TGTGCCAGCAGCGTAGCGACGGGAGCGCCCTACGAGCAGTACTTC
CDR3aa: CASSVATGAPYEQYF
abundance: NA
d_gene: NA
j_gene: TRBJ2-7
v_gene: TRBV9

CDR3nt: TGTGCCAGCAGCTCCCAGGTGGGGGGAAACATTCAGTACTTC
CDR3aa: CASSSQVGGNIQYF
abundance: NA
d_gene: NA
j_gene: TRBJ2-4
v_gene: TRBV7-8

CDR3nt: TGTGCCAGCAGGGGGACTAGCGGGAGCTCCTACGAGCAGTACTTC
CDR3aa: CASRGTSGSSYEQYF
abundance: NA
d_gene: TRBD2
j_gene: TRBJ2-7
v_gene: TRBV27

CDR3nt: TGTGCCAGCAGTGAGGGGGGAGGTGCACAAGAGACCCAGTACTTC
CDR3aa: CASSEGGGAQETQYF
abundance: NA
d_gene: NA
j_gene: TRBJ2-5
v_gene: TRBV25-1

CDR3nt: TGTGCCAGCAGCGTCGTGCAGGGGGCGCCTGGCTACACCTTC
CDR3aa: CASSVVQGAPGYTF
abundance: NA
d_gene: TRBD1
j_gene: TRBJ1-2
v_gene: TRBV7-8

CDR3nt: TGTGCCTGGAGTGGACAGGTGCTGAACACTGAAGCTTTCTTT
CDR3aa: CAWSGQVLNTEAFF
abundance: few
d_gene: NA
j_gene: TRBJ1-1
v_gene: TRBV30

CDR3nt: TGTGCCAGCTCACCACAGCGGGAGAAGAATGAGCAGTTCTTC
CDR3aa: CASSPQREKNEQFF
abundance: NA
d_gene: TRBD2
j_gene: TRBJ2-1
v_gene: TRBV18

CDR3nt: TGTGCCAGCAGCTTCGGGACAGCCCGAAATAGCAATCAGCCCCAGCATTTT
CDR3aa: CASSFGTARNSNQPQHF
abundance: few
d_gene: TRBD1
j_gene: TRBJ1-5
v_gene: TRBV11-2

CDR3nt: TGTGCCAGCAGACTTGGACAGGGGAGCTATGGCTACACCTTC
CDR3aa: CASRLGQGSYGYTF
abundance: NA
d_gene: TRBD1
j_gene: TRBJ1-2
v_gene: TRBV6-5

CDR3nt: TGTGCCAGCAGTGAATCCTTGGCGGGGCTCGCTGGCACCATATATTTT
CDR3aa: CASSESLAGLAGTIYF
abundance: NA
d_gene: NA
j_gene: TRBJ1-3
v_gene: TRBV6-1

CDR3nt: TGTGCCAGCAGTCACAGACAGGGAGGTCGCAATGAGCAGTTCTTC
CDR3aa: CASSHRQGGRNEQFF
abundance: NA
d_gene: NA
j_gene: TRBJ2-1
v_gene: TRBV28

CDR3nt: TGCGCCAGCAGCTTGGGTCTAGCGGGGGACAATGAGCAGTTCTTC
CDR3aa: CASSLGLAGDNEQFF
abundance: NA
d_gene: TRBD2
j_gene: TRBJ2-1
v_gene: TRBV5-1

CDR3nt: TGTGCCAGCAGTGAAGGGGGGCAGGGCGAGACCCAGTACTTC
CDR3aa: CASSEGGQGETQYF
abundance: NA
d_gene: NA
j_gene: TRBJ2-5
v_gene: TRBV2

CDR3nt: TGTGCCAGCAGTTACACGGGGGACTATGGCTACACCTTC
CDR3aa: CASSYTGDYGYTF
abundance: NA
d_gene: NA
j_gene: TRBJ1-2
v_gene: TRBV6-5

CDR3nt: TGTGCCAGTAGTATAGCGACAGGGACGGACTATGGCTACACCTTC
CDR3aa: CASSIATGTDYGYTF
abundance: few
d_gene: TRBD1
j_gene: TRBJ1-2
v_gene: TRBV19

CDR3nt: TGTGCCAGCAGCTTACACAGCATGAACACTGAAGCTTTCTTT
CDR3aa: CASSLHSMNTEAFF
abundance: NA
d_gene: NA
j_gene: TRBJ1-1
v_gene: TRBV7-2

CDR3nt: TGTGCCAGCAGCCAGACACCCTCCTACGAGCAGTACTTC
CDR3aa: CASSQTPSYEQYF
abundance: NA
d_gene: NA
j_gene: TRBJ2-7
v_gene: TRBV7-2

CDR3nt: TGTGCCAGCCTTTCTAATGAAAAACTGTTTTTT
CDR3aa: CASLSNEKLFF
abundance: NA
d_gene: NA
j_gene: TRBJ1-4
v_gene: TRBV28